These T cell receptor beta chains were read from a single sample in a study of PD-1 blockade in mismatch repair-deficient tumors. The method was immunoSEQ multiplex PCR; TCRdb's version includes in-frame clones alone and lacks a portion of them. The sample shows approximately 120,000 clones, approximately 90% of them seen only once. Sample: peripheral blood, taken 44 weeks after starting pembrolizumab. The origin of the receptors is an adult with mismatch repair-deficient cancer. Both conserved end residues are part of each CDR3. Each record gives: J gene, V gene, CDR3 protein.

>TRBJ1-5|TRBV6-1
CASGYQPQHF
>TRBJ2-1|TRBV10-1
CASSEAGGSYNEQFF
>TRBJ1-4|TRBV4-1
CASSQEWATGLNEKLFF
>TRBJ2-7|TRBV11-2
CASSLETGLYEQYF
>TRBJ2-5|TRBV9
CASSVAGGPRQETQYF
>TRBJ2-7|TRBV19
CASSIGEGEQYF
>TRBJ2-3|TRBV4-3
CASSQRLAGVGDTQYF
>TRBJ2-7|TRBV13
CASSLGLGNEQYF
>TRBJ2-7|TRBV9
CASSGSSYEQYF
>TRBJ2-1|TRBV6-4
CASSFLAGGTYNEQFF
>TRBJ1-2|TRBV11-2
CASSLYDWGYGYTF
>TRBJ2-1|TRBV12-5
CASGLLAGPYNEQFF
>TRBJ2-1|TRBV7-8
CASSLAATGYNEQFF
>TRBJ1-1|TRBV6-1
CASSESVVRRTDRNTEAFF
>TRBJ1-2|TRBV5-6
CASSFWELGYGYTF
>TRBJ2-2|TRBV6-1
CASSEPPFKDTGELFF
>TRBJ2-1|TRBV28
CASSFRGQPYNEQFF
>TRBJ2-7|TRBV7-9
CASSLAGGREQYF
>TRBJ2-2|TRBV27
CASTDRASGTGELFF
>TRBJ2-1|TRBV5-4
CASSRQGSSEQFF
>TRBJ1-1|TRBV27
CASSYVGIYRGDEAFF
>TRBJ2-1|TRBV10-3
CAISGQGLNNEQFF
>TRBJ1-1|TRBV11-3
CASSSHRGGGRNTEAFF
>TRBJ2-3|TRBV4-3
CASRATSGTDTQYF
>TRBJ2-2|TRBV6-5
CASSYGGGRTGELFF
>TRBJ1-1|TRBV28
CASSLAARFGAFF
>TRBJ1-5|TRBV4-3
CASSQGGRGDQPQHF
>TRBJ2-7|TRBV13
CASSFGDGKSEQYF
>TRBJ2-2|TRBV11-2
CASSLGTSGSSYVGELFF
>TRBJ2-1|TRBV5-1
CASRHKTSGSYNEQFF
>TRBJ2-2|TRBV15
CATSVDSANTGELFF
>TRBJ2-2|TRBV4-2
CASSQVGGLLTGELFF
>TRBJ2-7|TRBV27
CASSLYPGTGYYEQYF
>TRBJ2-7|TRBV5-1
CASGRTSSYEQYF
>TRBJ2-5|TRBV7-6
CASSLEAGSHETQYF